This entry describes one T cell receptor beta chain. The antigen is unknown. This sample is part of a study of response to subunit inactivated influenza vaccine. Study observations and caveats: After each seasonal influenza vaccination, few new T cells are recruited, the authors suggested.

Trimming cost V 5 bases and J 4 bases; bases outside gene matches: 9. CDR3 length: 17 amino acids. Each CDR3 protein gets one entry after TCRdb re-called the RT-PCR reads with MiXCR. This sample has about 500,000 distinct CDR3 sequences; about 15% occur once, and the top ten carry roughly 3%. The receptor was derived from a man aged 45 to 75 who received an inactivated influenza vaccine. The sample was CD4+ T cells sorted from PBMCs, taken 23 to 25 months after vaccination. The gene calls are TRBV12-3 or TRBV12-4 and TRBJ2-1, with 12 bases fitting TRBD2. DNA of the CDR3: TGTGCCAGCAGTCCGATGTCCGGGACTAGCGGGTACAATGAGCAGTTCTTC. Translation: CASSPMSGTSGYNEQFF.